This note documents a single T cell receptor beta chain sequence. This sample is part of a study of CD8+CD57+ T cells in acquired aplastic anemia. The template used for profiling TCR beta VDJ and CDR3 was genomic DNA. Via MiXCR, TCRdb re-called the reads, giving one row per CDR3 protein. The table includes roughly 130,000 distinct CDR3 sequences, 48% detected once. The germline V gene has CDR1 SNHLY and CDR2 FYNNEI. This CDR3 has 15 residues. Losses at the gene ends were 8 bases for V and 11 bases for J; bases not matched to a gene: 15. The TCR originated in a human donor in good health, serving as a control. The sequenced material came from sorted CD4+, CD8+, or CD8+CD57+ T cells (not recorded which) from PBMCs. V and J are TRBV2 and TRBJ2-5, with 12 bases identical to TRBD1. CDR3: CASGGPGQGAQEQYF. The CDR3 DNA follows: TGTGCCAGCGGGGGGCCGGGACAGGGGGCGCAGGAGCAGTACTTC.